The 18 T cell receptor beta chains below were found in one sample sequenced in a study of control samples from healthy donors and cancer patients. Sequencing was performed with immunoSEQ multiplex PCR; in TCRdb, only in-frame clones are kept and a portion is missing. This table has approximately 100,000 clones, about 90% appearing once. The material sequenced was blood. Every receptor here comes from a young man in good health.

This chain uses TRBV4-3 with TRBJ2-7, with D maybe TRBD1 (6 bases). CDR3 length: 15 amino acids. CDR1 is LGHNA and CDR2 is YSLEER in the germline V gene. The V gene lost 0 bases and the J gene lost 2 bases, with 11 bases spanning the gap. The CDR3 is CASSQDHGTTYEQYF. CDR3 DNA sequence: TGCGCCAGCAGCCAAGATCACGGGACAACCTACGAGCAGTACTTC.

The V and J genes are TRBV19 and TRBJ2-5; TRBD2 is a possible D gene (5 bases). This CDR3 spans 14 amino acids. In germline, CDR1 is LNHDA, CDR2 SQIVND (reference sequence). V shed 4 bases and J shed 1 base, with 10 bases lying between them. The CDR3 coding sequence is TGTGCCAGTAGTAGCAGCGGCATCCAAGAGACCCAGTACTTC. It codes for CASSSSGIQETQYF.

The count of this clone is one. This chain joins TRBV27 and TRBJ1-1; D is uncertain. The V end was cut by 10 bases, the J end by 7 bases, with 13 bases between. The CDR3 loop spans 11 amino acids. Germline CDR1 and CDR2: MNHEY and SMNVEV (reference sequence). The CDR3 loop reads CATEMGSEAFF. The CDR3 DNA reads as TGTGCCACCGAAATGGGGAGTGAAGCTTTCTTT.

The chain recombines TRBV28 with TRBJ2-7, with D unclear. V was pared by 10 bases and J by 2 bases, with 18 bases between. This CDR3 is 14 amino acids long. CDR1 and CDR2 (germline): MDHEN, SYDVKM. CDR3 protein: CATTQDSPPYEQYF. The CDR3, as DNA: TGTGCCACTACACAAGACTCCCCCCCCTACGAGCAGTACTTC.

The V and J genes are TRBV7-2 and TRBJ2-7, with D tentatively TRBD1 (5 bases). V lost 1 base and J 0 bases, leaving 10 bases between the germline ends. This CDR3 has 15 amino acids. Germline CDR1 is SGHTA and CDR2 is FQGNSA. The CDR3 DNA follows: TGTGCCAGCAGCTTAGTAGGGGTACGCTCCTACGAGCAGTACTTC. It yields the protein CASSLVGVRSYEQYF.

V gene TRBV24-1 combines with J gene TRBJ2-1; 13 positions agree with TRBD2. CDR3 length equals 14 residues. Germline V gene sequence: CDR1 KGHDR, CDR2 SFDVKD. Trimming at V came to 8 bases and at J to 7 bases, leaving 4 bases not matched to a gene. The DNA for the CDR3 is TGTGCCACCACCGGGACTAGCGGGACAAATGAGCAGTTCTTC. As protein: CATTGTSGTNEQFF.

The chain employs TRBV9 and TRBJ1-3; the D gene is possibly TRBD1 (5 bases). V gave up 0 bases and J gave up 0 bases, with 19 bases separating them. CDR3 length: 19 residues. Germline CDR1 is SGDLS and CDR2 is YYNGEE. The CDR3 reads CASSVDRRGERDSGNTIYF. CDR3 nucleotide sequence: TGTGCCAGCAGCGTAGATAGGAGGGGAGAAAGGGACTCTGGAAACACCATATATTTT.

CDR3 sequence reads: CASSRVGGPDTEAFF. As DNA, the CDR3 is TGTGCCAGCAGCCGTGTGGGGGGGCCGGACACTGAAGCTTTCTTT. V usage is TRBV5-6 and J usage is TRBJ1-1, with TRBD1 as a possible D gene (6 bases). Trimming removed 4 bases at V and 3 bases at J, with 16 bases between. This CDR3 contains 15 residues. CDR1 and CDR2 from the germline V gene are SGHDT and YYEEEE. Combining the CDR3 with reference TRBV5-6 and TRBJ1-1 gives the whole variable domain DAGVTQSPTHLIKTRGQQVTLRCSPKSGHDTVSWYQQALGQGPQFIFQYYEEEERQRGNFPDRFSGHQFPNYSSELNVNALLLGDSALYLCASSRVGGPDTEAFFGQGTRLTVV.

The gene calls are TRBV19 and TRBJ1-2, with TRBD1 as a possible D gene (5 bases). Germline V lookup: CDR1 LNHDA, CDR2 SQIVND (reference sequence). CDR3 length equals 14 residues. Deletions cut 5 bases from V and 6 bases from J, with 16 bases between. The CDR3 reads CASSRGAKRDGYTF. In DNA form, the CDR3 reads TGTGCCAGTAGTCGGGGCGCCAAGAGGGATGGCTACACCTTC.

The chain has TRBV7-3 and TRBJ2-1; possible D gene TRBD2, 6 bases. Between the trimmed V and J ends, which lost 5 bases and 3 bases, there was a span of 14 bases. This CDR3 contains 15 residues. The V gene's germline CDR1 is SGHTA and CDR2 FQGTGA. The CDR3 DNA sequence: TGTGCCAGCAGCCCGGTACCAGCGGGCTACAATGAGCAGTTCTTC. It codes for CASSPVPAGYNEQFF.

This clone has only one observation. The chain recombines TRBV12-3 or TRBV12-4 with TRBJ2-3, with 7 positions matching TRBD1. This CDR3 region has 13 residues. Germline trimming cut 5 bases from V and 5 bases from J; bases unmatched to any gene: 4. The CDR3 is CASSEWDRDTQYF. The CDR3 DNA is TGTGCCAGCAGTGAATGGGACAGAGATACGCAGTATTTT.

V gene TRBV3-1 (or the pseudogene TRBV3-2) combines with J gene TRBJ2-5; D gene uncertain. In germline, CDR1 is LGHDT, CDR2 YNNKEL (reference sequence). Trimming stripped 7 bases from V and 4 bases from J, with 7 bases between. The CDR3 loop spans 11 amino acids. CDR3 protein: CASTLGETQYF. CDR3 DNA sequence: TGTGCCAGCACTCTGGGAGAGACCCAGTACTTC.

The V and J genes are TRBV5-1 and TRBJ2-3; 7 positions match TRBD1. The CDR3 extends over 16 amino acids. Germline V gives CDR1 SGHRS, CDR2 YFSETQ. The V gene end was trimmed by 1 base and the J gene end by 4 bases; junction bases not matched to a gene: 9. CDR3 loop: CASSLSMTGRADTQYF. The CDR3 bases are TGCGCCAGCAGCTTGAGTATGACAGGGCGGGCAGATACGCAGTATTTT.

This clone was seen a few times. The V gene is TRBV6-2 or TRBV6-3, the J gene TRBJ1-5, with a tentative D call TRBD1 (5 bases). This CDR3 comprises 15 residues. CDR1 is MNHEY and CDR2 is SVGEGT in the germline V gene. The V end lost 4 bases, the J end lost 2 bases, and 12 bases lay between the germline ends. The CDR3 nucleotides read TGTGCCAGCAGTTCTTCAGGGATGGGCAATCAGCCCCAGCATTTT. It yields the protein CASSSSGMGNQPQHF.

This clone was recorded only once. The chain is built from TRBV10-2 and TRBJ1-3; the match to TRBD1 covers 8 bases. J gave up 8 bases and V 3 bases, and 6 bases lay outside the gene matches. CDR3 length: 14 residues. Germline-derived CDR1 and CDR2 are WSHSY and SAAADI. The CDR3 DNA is TGCGCCAGCAGTGAACAGGACAGGGCGGACACCATATATTTT. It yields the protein CASSEQDRADTIYF.

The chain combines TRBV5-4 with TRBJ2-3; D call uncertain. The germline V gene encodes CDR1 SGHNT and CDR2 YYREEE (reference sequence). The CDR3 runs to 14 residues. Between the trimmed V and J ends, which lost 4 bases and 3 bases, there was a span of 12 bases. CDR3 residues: CASSPDRGTDTQYF. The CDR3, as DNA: TGTGCCAGCAGCCCCGACCGTGGGACAGATACGCAGTATTTT.

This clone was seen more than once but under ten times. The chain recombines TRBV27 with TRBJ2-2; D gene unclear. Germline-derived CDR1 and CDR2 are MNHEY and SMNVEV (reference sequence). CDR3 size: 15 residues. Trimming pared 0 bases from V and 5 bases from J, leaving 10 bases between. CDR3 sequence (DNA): TGTGCCAGCAGTTTATCAAACTACCAAACCGGGGAGCTGTTTTTT. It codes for CASSLSNYQTGELFF.

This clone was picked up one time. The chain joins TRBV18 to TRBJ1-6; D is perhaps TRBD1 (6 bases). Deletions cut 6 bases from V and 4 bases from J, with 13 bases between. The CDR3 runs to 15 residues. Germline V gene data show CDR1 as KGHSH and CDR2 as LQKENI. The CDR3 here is CASSGGKNYNSPLHF. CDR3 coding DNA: TGTGCCAGCTCTGGGGGCAAGAATTATAATTCACCCCTCCACTTT.